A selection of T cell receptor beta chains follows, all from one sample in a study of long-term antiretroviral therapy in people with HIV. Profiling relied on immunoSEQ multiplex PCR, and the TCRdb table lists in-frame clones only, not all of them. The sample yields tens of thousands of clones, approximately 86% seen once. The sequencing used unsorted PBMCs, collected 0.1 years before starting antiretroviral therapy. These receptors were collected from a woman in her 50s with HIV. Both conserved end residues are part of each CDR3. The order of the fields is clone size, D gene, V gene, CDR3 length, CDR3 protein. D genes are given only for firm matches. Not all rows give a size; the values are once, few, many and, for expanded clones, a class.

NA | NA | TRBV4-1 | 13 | CASSRSLFGAYTF
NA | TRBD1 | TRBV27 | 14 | CASSFRGPDYGYTF
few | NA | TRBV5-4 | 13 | CASSLSGTGELFF
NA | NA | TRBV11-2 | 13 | CASSQQGQETQYF
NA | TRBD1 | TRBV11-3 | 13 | CASSFATGAEAFF
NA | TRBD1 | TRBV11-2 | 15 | CASSFDRGSGNTIYF
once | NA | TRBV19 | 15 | CASSILTDSDSPLHF
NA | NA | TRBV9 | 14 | CASSVGGWGYEQYF
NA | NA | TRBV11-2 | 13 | CASSFTGRVGLFF
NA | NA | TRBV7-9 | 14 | CASRTTGMNTEAFF
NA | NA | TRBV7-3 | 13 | CASSLINGNTIYF
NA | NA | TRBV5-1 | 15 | CASSLGMGANTEAFF
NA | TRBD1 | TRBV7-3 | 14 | CASSFTGDTDTQYF
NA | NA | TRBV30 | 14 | CAWSRAGYGEKLFF
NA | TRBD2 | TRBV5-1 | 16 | CASSSIGERGGNEQFF
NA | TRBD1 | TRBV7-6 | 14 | CASSLGTGTGELFF
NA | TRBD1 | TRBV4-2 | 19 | CASSSQPGQQSSYNSPLHF
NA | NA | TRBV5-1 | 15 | CASRPLIGENYGYTF
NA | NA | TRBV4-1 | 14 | CASSQSQGNDGYTF
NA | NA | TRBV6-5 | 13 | CATRRGSTDTQYF
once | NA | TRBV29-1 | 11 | CSVGENTEAFF
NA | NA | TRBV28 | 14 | CASSPPDRNTEAFF
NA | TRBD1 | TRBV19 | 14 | CATAGQGATDTQYF
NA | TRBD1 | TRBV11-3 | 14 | CASSTRTGDSPLHF
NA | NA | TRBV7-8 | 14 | CASSLDDGSYGYTF
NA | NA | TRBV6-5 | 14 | CASMPTAFNYGYTF
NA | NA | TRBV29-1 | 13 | CSVELLANTEAFF
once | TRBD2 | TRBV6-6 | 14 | CATRRSGGLNEQFF
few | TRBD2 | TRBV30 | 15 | CAWAPPWTSRYEQYF
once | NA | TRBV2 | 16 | CASSERTGRGIYEQYF
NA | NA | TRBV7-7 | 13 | CASSSTGTGELFF
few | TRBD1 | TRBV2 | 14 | CASSRDSSGNTIYF
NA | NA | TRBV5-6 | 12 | CASSLRTYEQYF
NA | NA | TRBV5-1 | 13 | CASSSNVGGELFF
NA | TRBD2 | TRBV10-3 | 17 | CAISSLAVYSGANVLTF
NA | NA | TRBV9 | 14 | CASSVKGGLGIQYF
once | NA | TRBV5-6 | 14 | CASSLSGGYYEQYF
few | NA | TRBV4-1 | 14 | CASTERGGNTEAFF
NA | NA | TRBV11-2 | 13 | CASSLYRTYEQYF
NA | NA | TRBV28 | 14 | CASSLLSGRNEAFF
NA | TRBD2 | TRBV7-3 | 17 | CASSLTGTSSGANVLTF
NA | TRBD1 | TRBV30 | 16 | CAWTHQTPTGKYGYTF
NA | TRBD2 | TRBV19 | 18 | CASSIWASGGAGTDTQYF
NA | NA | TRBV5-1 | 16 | CASSLEGGAIWNEQFF
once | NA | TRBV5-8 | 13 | CASSLEGRYQAFF
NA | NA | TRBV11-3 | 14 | CASSPLGSGETQYF
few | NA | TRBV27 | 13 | CASSLEGGHGYTF
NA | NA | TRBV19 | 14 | CASSTQGLGSGYTF